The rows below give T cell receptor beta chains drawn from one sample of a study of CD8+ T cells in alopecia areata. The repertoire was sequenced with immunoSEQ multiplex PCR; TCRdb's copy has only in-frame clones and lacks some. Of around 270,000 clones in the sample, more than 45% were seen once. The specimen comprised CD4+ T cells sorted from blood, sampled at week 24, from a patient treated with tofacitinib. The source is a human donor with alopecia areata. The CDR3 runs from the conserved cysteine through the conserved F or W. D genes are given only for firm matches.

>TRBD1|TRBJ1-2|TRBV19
CASLDRDDYGYTF
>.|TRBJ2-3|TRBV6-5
CASSSRDATDTQYF
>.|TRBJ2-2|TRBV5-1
CASSLTGTHTGELFF
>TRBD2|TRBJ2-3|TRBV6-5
CASSRSGGTDTQYF
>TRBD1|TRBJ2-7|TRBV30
CAWSEDRLGFFF
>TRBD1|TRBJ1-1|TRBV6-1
CASGLGGTGPTEAFF
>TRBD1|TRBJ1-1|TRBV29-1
CSVEGQGATEAFF
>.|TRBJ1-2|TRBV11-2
CASSSATSGDSYGYTF
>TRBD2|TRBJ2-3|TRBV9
CASSKLAGGTDTQYF
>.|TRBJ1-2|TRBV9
CASSEPDRGGGYTF
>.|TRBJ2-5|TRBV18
CASSLQGGGETQYF
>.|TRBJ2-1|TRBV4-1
CASRGAGNSYNEQFF
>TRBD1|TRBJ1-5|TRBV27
CASRYTGGNQPQHF
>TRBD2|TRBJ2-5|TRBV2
CASRSRTSGGEETQYF
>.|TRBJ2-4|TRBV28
CASSPEGLVLHIQYF